Below, one T cell receptor beta chain is given with its context. Antigen unknown. The record originates from a study of cytomegalovirus exposure and HLA in healthy donors. Study observations and caveats: Analyzed later, association rates of TCRs varied across HLA loci, with DRB1 most and HLA-C fewest.

CDR1 SGHTA and CDR2 FQGTGA come from the germline V gene. The CDR3 runs 15 residues. V was clipped by 5 bases and J by 5 bases; unmatched bases: 5. The study ran its PCR with 60 Vbeta and 13 Jbeta primers. TCRdb keeps only in-frame clones here, not all; method: immunoSEQ multiplex PCR. The sample lists 200,000 or so clones, around 86% occurring once. The chain links TRBV7-3 to TRBJ2-2, with 10 bases matching TRBD1. The specimen was PBMCs. This receptor was taken from a man aged 35-49 years in good health and CMV-seropositive. CDR3 sequence reads: CASSRTGGTTGELFF. CDR3 bases: TGTGCCAGCAGCAGGACAGGGGGGACGACCGGGGAGCTGTTTTTT.